This TCR beta chain was retrieved from a study of cytomegalovirus exposure and HLA in healthy donors. 60 Vbeta and 13 Jbeta primers were used in PCR. The protocol was immunoSEQ multiplex PCR, while the TCRdb copy is restricted to in-frame clones and leaves out a portion. The table includes about 190,000 clones, about four fifths detected once. Notes on this clone: Its matching antigen is unknown. The same CDR3 can be traced to other DNA sequences in this sample.

Study-wide points: Accounts indicate the classifier identified cytomegalovirus status with strong specificity and sensitivity. Later, an analysis showed that TCR beta chains associated with HLA were more clonally expanded than others that were equally common.

The source material was PBMCs. The origin of this receptor is a man aged 40-50 years in good health and CMV-seropositive.

CDR3 DNA sequence: TGCGCCAGCAGCTTGGCCAAGCTGGCGGGCACAGATACGCAGTATTTT. This encodes CASSLAKLAGTDTQYF. The chain joins TRBV5-1 to TRBJ2-3, with D unresolved. V was trimmed by 0 bases and J by 1 base, leaving 12 bases between them. The CDR3 length is 16 residues. Germline CDR1 and CDR2: SGHRS and YFSETQ.